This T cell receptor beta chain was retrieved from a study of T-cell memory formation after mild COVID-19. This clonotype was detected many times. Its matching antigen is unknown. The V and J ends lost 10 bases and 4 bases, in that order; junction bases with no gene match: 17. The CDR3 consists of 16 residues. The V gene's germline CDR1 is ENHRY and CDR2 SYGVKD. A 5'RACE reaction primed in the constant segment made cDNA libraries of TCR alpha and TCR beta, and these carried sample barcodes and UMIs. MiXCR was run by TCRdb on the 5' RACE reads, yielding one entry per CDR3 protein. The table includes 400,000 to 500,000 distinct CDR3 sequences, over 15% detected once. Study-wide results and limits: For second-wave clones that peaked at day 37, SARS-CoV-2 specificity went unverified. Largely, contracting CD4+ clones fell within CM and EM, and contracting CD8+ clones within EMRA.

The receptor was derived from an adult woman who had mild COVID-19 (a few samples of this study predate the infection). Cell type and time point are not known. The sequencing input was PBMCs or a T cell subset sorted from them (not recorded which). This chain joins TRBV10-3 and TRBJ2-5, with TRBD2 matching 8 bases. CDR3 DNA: TGTGCCACCGTAGGTGGGGTAGCGGGAACCGGAGAGACCCAGTACTTC. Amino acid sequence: CATVGGVAGTGETQYF.